The present T cell receptor (beta chain) was sequenced within a study of memory CD4+ T cells and cytomegalovirus serostatus. Findings and limits, study-wide: About 40% of the roughly 160 known CMV-associated TCRbeta sequences appeared in CD4+ memory.

The sort gate was single viable CD3+CD4+CD8-CD45RO+ cells for memory CD4+ T cells. CMV serostatus came from serum IgG against pp150, pp28, p38, p52. V was pared by 4 bases and J by 1 base, with 13 bases between. In germline, CDR1 is MGHDK, CDR2 SYGVNS. This CDR3 contains 15 residues. Original handling: After removing out-of-frame reads, under 2.5 million distinct TCRbeta sequences remained. Data came from immunoSEQ multiplex PCR; TCRdb stores just in-frame clones and leaves some out. V, J and clone size are those of that table, while D and trimming were read from the DNA. The data hold about 57,000 clones, with more than 60% observed a single time. As concerns this clone: Its antigen remains unknown.

The clonotype comes from an adult in good health and CMV-seronegative. Sequenced sample: memory CD4+ T cells from blood. V usage is TRBV25-1 and J usage is TRBJ1-1; D remains ambiguous. The DNA for the CDR3 is TGTGCCAGCAGTGGGACGGACTTGGGGAACACTGAAGCTTTCTTT. It codes for CASSGTDLGNTEAFF. The whole variable domain, filled in from reference TRBV25-1 and TRBJ1-1, reads EADIYQTPRYLVIGTGKKITLECSQTMGHDKMYWYQQDPGMELHLIHYSYGVNSTEKGDLSSESTVSRIRTEHFPLTLESARPSHTSQYLCASSGTDLGNTEAFFGQGTRLTVV.